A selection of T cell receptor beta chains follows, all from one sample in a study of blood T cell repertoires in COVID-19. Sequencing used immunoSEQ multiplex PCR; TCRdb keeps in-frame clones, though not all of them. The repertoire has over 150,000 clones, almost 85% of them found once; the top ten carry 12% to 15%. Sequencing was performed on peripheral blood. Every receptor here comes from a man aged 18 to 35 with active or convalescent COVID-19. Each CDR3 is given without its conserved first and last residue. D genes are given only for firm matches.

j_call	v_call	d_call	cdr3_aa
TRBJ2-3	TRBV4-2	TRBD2	ASSQGVLGLAGRSTDTQY
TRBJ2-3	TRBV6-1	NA	ASSEAGQILTDTQY
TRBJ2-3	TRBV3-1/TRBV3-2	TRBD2	ASSQDPSGGSTSTDTQY
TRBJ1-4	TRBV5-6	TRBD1	ASSLNRGEKLF
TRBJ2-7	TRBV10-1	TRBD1	ASSTGTGLSYEQY
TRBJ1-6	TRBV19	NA	ASRGQLRQRDSPLH
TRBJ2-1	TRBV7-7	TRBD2	ASSRGLAGDNEQF
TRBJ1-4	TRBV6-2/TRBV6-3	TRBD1	ASSYSRTPGQRREKLF
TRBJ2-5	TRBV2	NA	ASSWSAPQETQY
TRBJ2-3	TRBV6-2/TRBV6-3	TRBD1	ASSRTGGPPDTQY
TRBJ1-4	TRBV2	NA	ASRRQSTNEKLF
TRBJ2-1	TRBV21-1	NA	ASSMTSGGWSYNEQF
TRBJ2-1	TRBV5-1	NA	ASSLGPGSMATYNEQF
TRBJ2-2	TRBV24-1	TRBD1	ATSATGYTGELF
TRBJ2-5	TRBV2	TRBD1	ASRTGGSETQY
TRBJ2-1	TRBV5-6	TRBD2	ASSLLAGGPRDNEQF
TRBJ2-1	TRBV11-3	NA	ASSPSATATNEQF
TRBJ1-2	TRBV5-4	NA	ASSLIRQTGYT
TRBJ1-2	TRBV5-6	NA	ASSLVDPRGYGYT
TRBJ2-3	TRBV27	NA	ASSSGGPTDTQY
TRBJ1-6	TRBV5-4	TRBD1	ASSRDRAYNSPLH
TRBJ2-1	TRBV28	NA	ASSAYSGGPYNEQF
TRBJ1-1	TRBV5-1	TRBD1	ASSGDRGPF
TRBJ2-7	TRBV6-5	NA	ASSYSRTSYEQY
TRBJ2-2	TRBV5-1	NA	ASSGKAGLNTGELF
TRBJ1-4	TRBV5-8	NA	ASSLAIGKLF
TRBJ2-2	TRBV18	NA	ASSPPGLSNTGELF
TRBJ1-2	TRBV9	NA	ASSAGGYYGYT